The 10 T cell receptor beta chains below come from one sample, sequenced in a study of patients and donors after allogeneic stem cell transplantation. A single record per CDR3 protein comes from TCRdb applying MiXCR to the RT-PCR reads. In the table there are roughly 880,000 distinct CDR3 sequences, about a sixth of which are singletons. Sequenced material: blood, either unsorted or a sorted T cell fraction (not recorded which). All receptors derive from a human donor who was either an allogeneic HSCT recipient or a stem cell or donor lymphocyte infusion donor (not recorded which). It is not recorded whose cells these are; they may come from a transplant donor.

The genes are TRBV7-9 and TRBJ2-7; D unclear. V gave up 0 bases and J gave up 3 bases, with 9 bases separating them. The CDR3 runs to 14 residues. The germline V gene has CDR1 SEHNR and CDR2 FQNEAQ (reference sequence). CDR3: CASSLASQNYEQYF. CDR3 bases: TGTGCCAGCAGCTTAGCGAGCCAGAACTACGAGCAGTACTTC.

This rearrangement joins TRBV6-2 or TRBV6-3 to TRBJ1-1; D remains unclear. V was cut by 5 bases and J by 5 bases, with 9 bases left in between. The length of the CDR3 is 12 residues. The germline gives CDR1 MNHEY, CDR2 SVGEGT. In DNA, the CDR3 is TGTGCCAGCAGTACCCAGTTAACTGAAGCTTTCTTT. It yields the protein CASSTQLTEAFF.

The chain recombines TRBV24-1 with TRBJ2-2, with 7 positions matching TRBD2. This CDR3 spans 17 amino acids. With 5 bases clipped from V and 4 bases from J, the junction kept 12 bases outside the gene matches. Germline CDR1 and CDR2: KGHDR and SFDVKD. The CDR3 spells CATSAASGTISTGELFF. DNA for the CDR3: TGTGCCACCAGTGCCGCGTCCGGGACTATAAGCACCGGGGAGCTGTTTTTT.

This clonotype was counted between two and nine times. This chain joins TRBV12-3 or TRBV12-4 and TRBJ2-5; D might be TRBD1 (6 bases). Deletions cut 0 bases from V and 3 bases from J, with 17 bases between. The CDR3 length is 17 residues. CDR3 loop: CASSLALRTRQEETQYF. CDR3 in DNA: TGTGCCAGCAGTTTAGCGTTAAGGACCCGACAGGAAGAGACCCAGTACTTC.

The chain is built from TRBV6-2 or TRBV6-3 and TRBJ2-1; TRBD2 aligns across 7 bases. V lost 2 bases, J lost 2 bases, and 3 bases stayed unmatched. This CDR3 region has 15 residues. Germline V gene lookup returns CDR1 MNHEY and CDR2 SVGEGT. The CDR3 protein is CASSYGAGAYNEQFF. DNA of the CDR3: TGTGCCAGCAGTTACGGGGCGGGGGCCTACAATGAGCAGTTCTTC.

This clonotype was counted a few times. The CDR3 nucleotides read TGCGCCAGCAGCTTGGCTGGCAGTTCAACTAATGAAAAACTGTTTTTT. Translating it yields CASSLAGSSTNEKLFF. The J gene is TRBJ1-4, the V gene TRBV5-1; D is uncertain. The CDR3 runs 16 residues. Germline CDR1 reads SGHRS; CDR2 reads YFSETQ. The germline V and J ends were trimmed by 0 bases and 0 bases, with 9 bases remaining between them.

This clonotype came up a few times. V usage is TRBV20-1 and J usage is TRBJ2-7; D is undetermined. The CDR3 is 13 residues long. Germline lookup yields CDR1 DFQATT and CDR2 SNEGSKA (reference sequence). Trimming took off 1 base at V and 3 bases at J, with 10 bases between the two ends. The CDR3 protein is CSARGYGDYEQYF. CDR3 DNA: TGCAGTGCTAGAGGGTACGGTGACTACGAGCAGTACTTC.

There are a few counts of this clonotype. The chain is built from TRBV9 and TRBJ2-1; D may be TRBD2 (6 bases). The V end was cut by 5 bases, the J end by 2 bases, with 14 bases between. Per the germline V gene, CDR1 is SGDLS and CDR2 is YYNGEE. The CDR3 totals 15 residues. CDR3 bases: TGTGCCAGCAGTAGTCCGGGACTCCCCTACAATGAGCAGTTCTTC. This translates into CASSSPGLPYNEQFF.

The chain uses TRBV6-5 and TRBJ2-7; D is uncertain. The germline V gene encodes CDR1 MNHEY and CDR2 SVGAGI. The V gene lost 0 bases and the J gene lost 0 bases, with 6 bases spanning the gap. CDR3 size: 14 residues. The CDR3 region is CASSYSDDSYEQYF. The CDR3 DNA sequence: TGTGCCAGCAGTTACTCGGACGACTCCTACGAGCAGTACTTC.

The chain uses TRBV6-1 and TRBJ1-3, with 9 bases fitting TRBD1. Germline CDR1 is MNHNS and CDR2 is SASEGT. The CDR3 runs 16 residues. The ends lost 6 bases at V and 4 bases at J; junction bases unmatched: 10. CDR3 nucleotides: TGTGCCAGCAGAGACGAACAGGGGGCGCGAGGAAACACCATATATTTT. Its translation is CASRDEQGARGNTIYF.